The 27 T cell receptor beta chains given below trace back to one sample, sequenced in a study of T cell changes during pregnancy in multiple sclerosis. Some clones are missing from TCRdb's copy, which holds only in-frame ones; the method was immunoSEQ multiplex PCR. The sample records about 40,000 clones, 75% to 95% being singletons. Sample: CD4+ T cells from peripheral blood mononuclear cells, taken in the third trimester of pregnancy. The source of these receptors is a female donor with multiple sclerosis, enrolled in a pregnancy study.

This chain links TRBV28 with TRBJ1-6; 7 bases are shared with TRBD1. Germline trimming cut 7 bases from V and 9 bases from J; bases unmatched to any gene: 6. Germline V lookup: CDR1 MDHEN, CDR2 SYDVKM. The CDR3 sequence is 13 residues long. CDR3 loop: CASNRGGGSPLHF. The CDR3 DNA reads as TGTGCCAGCAACCGAGGGGGCGGTTCACCCCTCCACTTT.

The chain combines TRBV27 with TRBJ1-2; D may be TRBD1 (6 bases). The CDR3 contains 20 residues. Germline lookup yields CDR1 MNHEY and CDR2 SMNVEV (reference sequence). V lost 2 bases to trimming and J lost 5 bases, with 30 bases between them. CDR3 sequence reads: CASSLTVRGTLDDSYYGYTF. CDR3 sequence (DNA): TGTGCCAGCAGTTTAACTGTCAGGGGCACCCTCGACGATTCTTATTATGGCTACACCTTC.

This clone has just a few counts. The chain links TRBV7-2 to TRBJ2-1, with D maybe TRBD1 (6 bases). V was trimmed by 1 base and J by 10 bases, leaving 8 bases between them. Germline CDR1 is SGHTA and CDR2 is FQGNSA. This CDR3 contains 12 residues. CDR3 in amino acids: CASSLGQAEQFF. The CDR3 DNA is TGTGCCAGCAGCTTAGGACAGGCCGAGCAGTTCTTC.

The CDR3 loop reads CASNPPGQGYNEQFF. CDR3 nucleotides: TGCGCCAGTAACCCTCCCGGACAAGGGTACAATGAGCAGTTCTTC. The V and J genes are TRBV5-1 and TRBJ2-1; D is perhaps TRBD1 (5 bases). The germline V and J ends were trimmed by 8 bases and 4 bases, with 19 bases remaining between them. Germline V gene lookup returns CDR1 SGHRS and CDR2 YFSETQ. The CDR3 is made up of 15 amino acids.

CDR3 coding DNA: TGTGCCGCCTCAACCCGAGGGCGTGAAAACACCATATATTTT. Its protein product is CAASTRGRENTIYF. This chain connects TRBV19 to TRBJ1-3; no clear D gene. Germline assignment: CDR1 LNHDA and CDR2 SQIVND (reference sequence). The CDR3 runs to 14 residues. The V end lost 11 bases, the J end lost 6 bases, and 20 bases lay between the germline ends. Together with reference TRBV19 and TRBJ1-3, the CDR3 gives the full variable domain: DGGITQSPKYLFRKEGQNVTLSCEQNLNHDAMYWYRQDPGQGLRLIYYSQIVNDFQKGDIAEGYSVSREKKESFPLTVTSAQKNPTAFYLCAASTRGRENTIYFGEGSWLTVV.

The chain's CDR3 is CASSPQSEFGYTF. The CDR3 nucleotides read TGCGCCAGCAGTCCACAGTCGGAATTTGGCTACACCTTC. The chain employs TRBV5-1 and TRBJ1-2; D is undetermined. The CDR3 runs 13 residues. The V gene lost 5 bases and the J gene lost 7 bases, with 15 bases spanning the gap. Germline V lookup: CDR1 SGHRS, CDR2 YFSETQ.

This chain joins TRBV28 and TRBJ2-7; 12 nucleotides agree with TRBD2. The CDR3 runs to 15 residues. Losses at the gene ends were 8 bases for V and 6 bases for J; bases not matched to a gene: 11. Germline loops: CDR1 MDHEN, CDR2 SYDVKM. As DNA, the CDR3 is TGTGCCAGCTTTTCTAGCGGGAGGGCTCGCGGCGAGCAGTACTTC. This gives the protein CASFSSGRARGEQYF.

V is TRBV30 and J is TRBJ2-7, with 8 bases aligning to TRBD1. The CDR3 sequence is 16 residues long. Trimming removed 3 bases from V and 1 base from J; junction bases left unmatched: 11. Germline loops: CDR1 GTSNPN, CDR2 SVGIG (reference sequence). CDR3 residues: CAWRWQGAGVSYEQYF. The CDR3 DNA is TGTGCCTGGAGGTGGCAGGGGGCCGGAGTGTCCTACGAGCAGTACTTC.

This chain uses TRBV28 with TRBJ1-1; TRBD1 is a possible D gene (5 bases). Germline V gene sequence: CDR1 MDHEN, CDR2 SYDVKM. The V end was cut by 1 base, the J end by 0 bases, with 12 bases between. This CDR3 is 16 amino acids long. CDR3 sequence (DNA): TGTGCCAGCAGTTTATATGGGGGGGTGGTGAACACTGAAGCTTTCTTT. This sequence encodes CASSLYGGVVNTEAFF.

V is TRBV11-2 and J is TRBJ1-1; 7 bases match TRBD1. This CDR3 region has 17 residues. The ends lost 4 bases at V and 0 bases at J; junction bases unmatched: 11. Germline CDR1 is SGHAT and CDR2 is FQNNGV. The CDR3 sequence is CASSSTQLTGLNTEAFF. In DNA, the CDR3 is TGTGCCAGCAGCTCGACCCAGCTGACAGGGTTGAACACTGAAGCTTTCTTT.

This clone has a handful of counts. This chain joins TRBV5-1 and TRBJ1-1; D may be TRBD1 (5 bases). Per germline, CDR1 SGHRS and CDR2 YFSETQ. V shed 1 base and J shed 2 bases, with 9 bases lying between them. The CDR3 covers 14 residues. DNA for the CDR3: TGCGCCAGCAGCTTGAATGGGGCTAACACTGAAGCTTTCTTT. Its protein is CASSLNGANTEAFF. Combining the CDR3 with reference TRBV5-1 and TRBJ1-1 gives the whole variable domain KAGVTQTPRYLIKTRGQQVTLSCSPISGHRSVSWYQQTPGQGLQFLFEYFSETQRNKGNFPGRFSGRQFSNSRSEMNVSTLELGDSALYLCASSLNGANTEAFFGQGTRLTVV.

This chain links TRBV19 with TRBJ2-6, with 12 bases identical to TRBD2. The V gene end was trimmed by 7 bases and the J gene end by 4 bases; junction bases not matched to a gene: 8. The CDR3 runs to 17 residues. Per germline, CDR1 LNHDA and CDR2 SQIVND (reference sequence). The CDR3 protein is CASTPSGRAGGANVLTF. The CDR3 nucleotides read TGTGCCAGTACCCCTAGCGGGAGGGCCGGGGGGGCCAACGTCCTGACTTTC.

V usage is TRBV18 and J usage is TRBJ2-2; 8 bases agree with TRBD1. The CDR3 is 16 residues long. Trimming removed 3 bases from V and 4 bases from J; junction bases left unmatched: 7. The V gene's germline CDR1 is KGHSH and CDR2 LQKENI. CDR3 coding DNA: TGTGCCAGCTCACCCTCAAGACAGGGGAGCACCGGGGAGCTGTTTTTT. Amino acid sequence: CASSPSRQGSTGELFF.

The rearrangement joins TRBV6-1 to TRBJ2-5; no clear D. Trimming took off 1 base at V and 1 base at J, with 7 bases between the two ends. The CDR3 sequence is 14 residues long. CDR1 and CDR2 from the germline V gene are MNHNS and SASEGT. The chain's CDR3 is CASSEGRVQETQYF. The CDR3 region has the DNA TGTGCCAGCAGTGAAGGTAGAGTCCAAGAGACCCAGTACTTC.

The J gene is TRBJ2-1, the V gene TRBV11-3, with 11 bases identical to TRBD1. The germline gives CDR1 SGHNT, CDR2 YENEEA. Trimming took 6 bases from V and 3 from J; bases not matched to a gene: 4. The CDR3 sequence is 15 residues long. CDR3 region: CASSIGTGGYNEQFF. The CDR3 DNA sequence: TGTGCCAGCAGTATAGGGACAGGGGGCTACAATGAGCAGTTCTTC.

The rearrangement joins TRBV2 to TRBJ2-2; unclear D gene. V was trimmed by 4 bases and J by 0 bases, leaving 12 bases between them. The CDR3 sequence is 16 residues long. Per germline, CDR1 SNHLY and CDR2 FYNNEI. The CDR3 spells CASSVQEVSNTGELFF. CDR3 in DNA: TGTGCCAGCAGTGTCCAAGAGGTTTCGAACACCGGGGAGCTGTTTTTT. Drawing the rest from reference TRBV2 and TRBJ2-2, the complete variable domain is EPEVTQTPSHQVTQMGQEVILRCVPISNHLYFYWYRQILGQKVEFLVSFYNNEISEKSEIFDDQFSVERPDGSNFTLKIRSTKLEDSAMYFCASSVQEVSNTGELFFGEGSRLTVL.

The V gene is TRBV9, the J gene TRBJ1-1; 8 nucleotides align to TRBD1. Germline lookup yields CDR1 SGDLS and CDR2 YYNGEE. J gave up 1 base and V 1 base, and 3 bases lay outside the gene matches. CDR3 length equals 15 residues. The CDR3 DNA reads TGTGCCAGCAGCGTACAGGGGGCGGGGAACACTGAAGCTTTCTTT. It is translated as CASSVQGAGNTEAFF.

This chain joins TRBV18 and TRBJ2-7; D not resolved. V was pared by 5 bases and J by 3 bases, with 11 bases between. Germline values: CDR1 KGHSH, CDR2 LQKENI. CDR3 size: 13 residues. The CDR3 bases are TGTGCCAGCTCATCGGGTTACTACTACGAGCAGTACTTC. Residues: CASSSGYYYEQYF.

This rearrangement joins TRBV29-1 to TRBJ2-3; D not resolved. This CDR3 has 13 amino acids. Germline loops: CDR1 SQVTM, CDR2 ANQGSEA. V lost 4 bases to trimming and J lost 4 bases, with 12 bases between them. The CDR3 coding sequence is TGCAGCGTTGTGGAGTGGATGGCAGATACGCAGTATTTT. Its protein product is CSVVEWMADTQYF.

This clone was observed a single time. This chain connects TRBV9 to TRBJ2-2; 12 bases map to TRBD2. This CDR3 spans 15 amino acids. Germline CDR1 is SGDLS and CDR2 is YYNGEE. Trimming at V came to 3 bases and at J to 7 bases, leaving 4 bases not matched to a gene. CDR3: CASSETSGSVGELFF. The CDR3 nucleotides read TGTGCCAGCAGCGAGACTAGCGGGAGCGTCGGGGAGCTGTTTTTT.

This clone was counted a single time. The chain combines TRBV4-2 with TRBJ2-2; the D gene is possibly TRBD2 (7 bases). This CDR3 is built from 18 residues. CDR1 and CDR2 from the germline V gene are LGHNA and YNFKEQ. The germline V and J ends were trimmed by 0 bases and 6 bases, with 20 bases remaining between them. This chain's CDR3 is CASSQDAGRGRAPGELFF. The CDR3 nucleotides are TGTGCCAGCAGCCAAGATGCGGGGCGGGGGCGCGCGCCCGGGGAGCTGTTTTTT.

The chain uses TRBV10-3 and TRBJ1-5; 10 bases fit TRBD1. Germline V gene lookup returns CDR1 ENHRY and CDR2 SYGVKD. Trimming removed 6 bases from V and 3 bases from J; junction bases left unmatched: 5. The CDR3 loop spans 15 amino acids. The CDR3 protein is CAIRQGQGDNQPQHF. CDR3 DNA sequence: TGTGCCATCAGGCAAGGACAGGGGGACAATCAGCCCCAGCATTTT.

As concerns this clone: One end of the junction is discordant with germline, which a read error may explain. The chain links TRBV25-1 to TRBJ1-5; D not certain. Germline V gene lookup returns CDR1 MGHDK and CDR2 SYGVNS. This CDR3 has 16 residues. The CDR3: CTSSPLGGNSNQPQHF. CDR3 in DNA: TGTACCAGCAGTCCCCTCGGCGGAAATAGCAATCAGCCCCAGCATTTT.

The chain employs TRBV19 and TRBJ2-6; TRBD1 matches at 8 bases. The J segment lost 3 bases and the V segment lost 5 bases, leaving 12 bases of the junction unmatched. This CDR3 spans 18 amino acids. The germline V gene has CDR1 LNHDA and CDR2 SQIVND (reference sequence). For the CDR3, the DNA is TGTGCCAGTAGTCTGGGGAGACAGGGGACTCTTGGGGCCAACGTCCTGACTTTC. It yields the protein CASSLGRQGTLGANVLTF.

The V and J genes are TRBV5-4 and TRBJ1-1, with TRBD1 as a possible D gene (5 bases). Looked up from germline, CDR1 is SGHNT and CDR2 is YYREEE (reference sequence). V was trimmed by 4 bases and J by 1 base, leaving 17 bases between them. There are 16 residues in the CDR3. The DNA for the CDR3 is TGTGCCAGCAGCCAAAGCTACAGGACCTCGAACACTGAAGCTTTCTTT. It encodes CASSQSYRTSNTEAFF. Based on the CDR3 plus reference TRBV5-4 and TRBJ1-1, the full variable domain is ETGVTQSPTHLIKTRGQQVTLRCSSQSGHNTVSWYQQALGQGPQFIFQYYREEENGRGNFPPRFSGLQFPNYSSELNVNALELDDSALYLCASSQSYRTSNTEAFFGQGTRLTVV.

The CDR3 sequence is CASRTGGTDTQYF. In nucleotides, the CDR3 is TGCGCCAGCCGGACAGGAGGCACAGATACGCAGTATTTT. The V and J genes are TRBV4-1 and TRBJ2-3; 7 nucleotides agree with TRBD1. Trimming cost V 8 bases and J 1 base; bases outside gene matches: 3. The CDR3 consists of 13 residues. Per the germline V gene, CDR1 is MGHRA and CDR2 is YSYEKL.

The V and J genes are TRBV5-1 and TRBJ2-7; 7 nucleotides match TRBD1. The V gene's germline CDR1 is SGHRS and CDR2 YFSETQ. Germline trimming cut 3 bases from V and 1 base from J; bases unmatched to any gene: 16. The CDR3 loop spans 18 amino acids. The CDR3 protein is CASSSPRSQGQFSYEQYF. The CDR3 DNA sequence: TGCGCCAGCAGCTCGCCGCGCTCCCAGGGACAGTTTTCCTACGAGCAGTACTTC.